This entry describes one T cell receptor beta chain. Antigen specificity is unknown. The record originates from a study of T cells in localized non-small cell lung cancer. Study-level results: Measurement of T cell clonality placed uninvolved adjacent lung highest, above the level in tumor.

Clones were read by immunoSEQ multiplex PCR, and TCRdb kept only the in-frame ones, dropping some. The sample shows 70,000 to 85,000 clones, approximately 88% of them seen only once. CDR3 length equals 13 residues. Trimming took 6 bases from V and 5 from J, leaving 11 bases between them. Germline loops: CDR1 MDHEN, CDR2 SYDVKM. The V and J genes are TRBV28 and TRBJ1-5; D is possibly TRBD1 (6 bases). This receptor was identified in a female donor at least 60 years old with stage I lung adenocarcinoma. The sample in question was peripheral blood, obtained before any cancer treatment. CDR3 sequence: CASRQGGDQPQHF. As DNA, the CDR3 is TGTGCCAGCAGACAAGGGGGGGATCAGCCCCAGCATTTT.